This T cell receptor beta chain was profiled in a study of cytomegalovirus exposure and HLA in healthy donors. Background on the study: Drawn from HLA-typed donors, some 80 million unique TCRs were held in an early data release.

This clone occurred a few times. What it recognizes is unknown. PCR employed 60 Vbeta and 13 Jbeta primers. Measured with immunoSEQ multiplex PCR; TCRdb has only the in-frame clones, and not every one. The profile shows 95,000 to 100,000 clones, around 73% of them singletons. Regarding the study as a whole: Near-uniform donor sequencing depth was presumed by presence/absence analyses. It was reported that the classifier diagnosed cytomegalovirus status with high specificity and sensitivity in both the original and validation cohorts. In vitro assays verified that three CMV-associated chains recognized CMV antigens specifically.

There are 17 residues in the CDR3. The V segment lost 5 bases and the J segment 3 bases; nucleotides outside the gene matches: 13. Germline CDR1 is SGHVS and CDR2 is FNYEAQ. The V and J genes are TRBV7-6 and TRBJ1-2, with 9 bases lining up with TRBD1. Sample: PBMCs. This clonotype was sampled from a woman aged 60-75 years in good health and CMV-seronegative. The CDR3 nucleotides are TGTGCCAGCAGCAAGCGGCCCGGGACAGGGTTGGACTATGGCTACACCTTC. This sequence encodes CASSKRPGTGLDYGYTF.